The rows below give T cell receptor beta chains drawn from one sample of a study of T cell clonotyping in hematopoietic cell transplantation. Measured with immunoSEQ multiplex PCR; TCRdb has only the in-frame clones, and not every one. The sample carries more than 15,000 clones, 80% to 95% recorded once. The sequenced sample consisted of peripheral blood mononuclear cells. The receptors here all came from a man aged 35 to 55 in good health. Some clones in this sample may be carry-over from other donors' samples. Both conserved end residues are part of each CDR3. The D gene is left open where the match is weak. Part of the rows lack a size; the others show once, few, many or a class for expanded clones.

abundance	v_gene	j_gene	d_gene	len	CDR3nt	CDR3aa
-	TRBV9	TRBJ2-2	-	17	TGTGCCAGCAGCCCGCCGGGTGGGACGGAGGGCGCCGGGGAGCTGTTTTTT	CASSPPGGTEGAGELFF
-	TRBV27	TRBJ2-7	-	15	TGTGCCAGCAGTTTACGGGTGGGTCTTTCCTACGAGCAGTACTTC	CASSLRVGLSYEQYF
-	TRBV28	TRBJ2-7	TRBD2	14	TGTGCCAGCAGTTTGGGACTAGCTTCCTACGAGCAGTACTTC	CASSLGLASYEQYF
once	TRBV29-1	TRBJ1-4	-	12	TGCAGCGTTGGGTCCTTGGGTGAAAAACTGTTTTTT	CSVGSLGEKLFF
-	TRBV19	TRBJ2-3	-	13	TGTGCCAGTAAGGAGGGTGGCCCAGATACGCAGTATTTT	CASKEGGPDTQYF
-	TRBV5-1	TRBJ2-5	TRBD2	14	TGCGCCAGCAGCCCCCTTAGCGGGTCAGAGACCCAGTACTTC	CASSPLSGSETQYF
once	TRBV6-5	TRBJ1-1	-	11	TGTGCCAGCATGACCGGACGGGAAGCTTTCTTT	CASMTGREAFF
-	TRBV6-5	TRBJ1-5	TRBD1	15	TGTGCCAGCAGTTCCCTGGGACAGGGAGATCAGCCCCAGCATTTT	CASSSLGQGDQPQHF
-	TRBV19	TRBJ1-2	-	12	TGTGCCAGTAGTCTTTTGGACTATGGCTACACCTTC	CASSLLDYGYTF
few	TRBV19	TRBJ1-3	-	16	TGTGCCAGTAGTATTTCGAGTGGGAGGGGACGCACGGCCATATATTTT	CASSISSGRGRTAIYF
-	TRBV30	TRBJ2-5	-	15	TGTGCCTGGAGGGAGACTGGTCGGGGAGTAGAGACCCAGTACTTC	CAWRETGRGVETQYF
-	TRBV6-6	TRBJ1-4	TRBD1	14	TGTGCCAGCAGTTCCACAGGGGGCGTTGAAAAACTGTTTTTT	CASSSTGGVEKLFF
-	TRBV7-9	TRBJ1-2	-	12	TGTGCCAGCAGCTTAGAAGGATTTGGCTACACCTTC	CASSLEGFGYTF
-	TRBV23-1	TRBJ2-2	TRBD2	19	TGCGCCAGCAGTCAATCTAGCGGGGCGGTACGGGGGTGCACCGGGGAGCTGTTTTTT	CASSQSSGAVRGCTGELFF
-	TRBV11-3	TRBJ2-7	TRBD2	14	TGTGCCAGCAGCTTAGACGGGGAGGGGATTGAGCAGTACTTC	CASSLDGEGIEQYF
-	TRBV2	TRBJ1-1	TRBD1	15	TGTGCCAGCAGTAGTTACAGGGGGGGGAACACTGAAGCTTTCTTT	CASSSYRGGNTEAFF
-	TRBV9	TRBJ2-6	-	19	TGTGCCAGCAGAATGTTGGACAGAACAGAAGGTCCTGGGGCCAACGTCCTGACTTTC	CASRMLDRTEGPGANVLTF
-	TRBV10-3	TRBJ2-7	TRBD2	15	TGTGCCATCAGTGGACAGAAGCGGGAGTCCTACGAGCAGTACTTC	CAISGQKRESYEQYF
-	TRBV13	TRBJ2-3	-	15	TGTGCCAGCAGCTTAGAAGGCCCTAGCACAGATACGCAGTATTTT	CASSLEGPSTDTQYF
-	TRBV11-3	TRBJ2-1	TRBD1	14	TGTGCCAGCAGCCAGACAGGGCTGGGATCGGAGCAGTTCTTC	CASSQTGLGSEQFF
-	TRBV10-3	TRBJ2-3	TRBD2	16	TGTGCCATCAGTCCCTCCAGCGGGGGTGGATCAGATACGCAGTATTTT	CAISPSSGGGSDTQYF
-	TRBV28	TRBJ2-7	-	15	TGTGCCAGCACCCTTGGGCTGGGACTTGCCTACGAGCAGTACTTC	CASTLGLGLAYEQYF
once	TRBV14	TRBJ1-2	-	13	TGTGCCAGCAGCCAAGACCGAAACTATGGCTACACCTTC	CASSQDRNYGYTF
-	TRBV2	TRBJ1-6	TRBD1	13	TGTGCCAGCAGAAGGGACAGTAATTCACCCCTCCACTTT	CASRRDSNSPLHF
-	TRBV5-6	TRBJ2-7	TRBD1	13	TGTGCCAGCAGCTTCCTGGGGGACAGCGAGCAGTACTTC	CASSFLGDSEQYF
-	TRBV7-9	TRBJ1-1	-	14	TGTGCCAGCAGCCCCCGGGGCGGCAACACTGAAGCTTTCTTT	CASSPRGGNTEAFF
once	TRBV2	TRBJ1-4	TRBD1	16	TGTGCCAGCAGACCGGGACAGGGACCACACCAGGAAAAACTGTTTTTT	CASRPGQGPHQEKLFF
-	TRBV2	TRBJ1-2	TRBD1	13	TGTGCCACAAGGGACAGAACTAACTATGGCTACACCTTC	CATRDRTNYGYTF
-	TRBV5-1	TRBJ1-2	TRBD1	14	TGCGCCAGCAGCTTGAACAGGGGGAACTATGGCTACACCTTC	CASSLNRGNYGYTF
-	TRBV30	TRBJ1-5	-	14	TGTGCCTGGAATTCTGACGGGGCTAACCAGCCCCAGCATTTT	CAWNSDGANQPQHF
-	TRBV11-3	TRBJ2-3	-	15	TGTGCCAGCAGCCTCCCCCGGGAAGGTACAGATACGCAGTATTTT	CASSLPREGTDTQYF
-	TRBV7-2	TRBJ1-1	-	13	TGTGCCAGCAGCTTAGGAGGGGGGACTGAAGCTTTCTTT	CASSLGGGTEAFF
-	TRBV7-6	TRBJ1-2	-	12	TGTGCCAGCAGCCCCGGGACTGATGGCTACACCTTC	CASSPGTDGYTF
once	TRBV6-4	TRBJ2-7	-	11	TGTGCCAGGGACACCTCCTACGAGCAGTACTTC	CARDTSYEQYF
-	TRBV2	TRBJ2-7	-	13	TGTGCCGGACTACGTCCTGGCGGCGTCGAGCAGTACTTC	CAGLRPGGVEQYF
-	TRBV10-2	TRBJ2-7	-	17	TGCGCCAGCAGTGAATCCTCGTTTCGTAGGCCTTCCTACGAGCAGTACTTC	CASSESSFRRPSYEQYF
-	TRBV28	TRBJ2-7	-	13	TGTGCCACCCAAAGCCGTTCCTCCTACGAGCAGTACTTC	CATQSRSSYEQYF
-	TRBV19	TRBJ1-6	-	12	TGTGCCAGTAGCGGGGTAAATTCACCCCTCCACTTT	CASSGVNSPLHF
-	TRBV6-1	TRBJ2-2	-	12	TGTGCCAGCAGTGCAGGCACCGGGGAGCTGTTTTTT	CASSAGTGELFF
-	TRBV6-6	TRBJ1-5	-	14	TGTGCCAGCTCAGATCTAAATAGCAATCAGCCCCAGCATTTT	CASSDLNSNQPQHF
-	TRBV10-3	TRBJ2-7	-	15	TGTGCCATCAGTGACTCGGGACGGGCCGGCGAGGAGCAGTACTTC	CAISDSGRAGEEQYF
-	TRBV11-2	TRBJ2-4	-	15	TGTGCCAGCAGCCCCCGTACCGGGGCCAAAAACATTCAGTACTTC	CASSPRTGAKNIQYF
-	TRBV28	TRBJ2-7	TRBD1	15	TGTGCCAGCAGTTTCCCTGGGACAGGAAACTACGAGCAGTACTTC	CASSFPGTGNYEQYF
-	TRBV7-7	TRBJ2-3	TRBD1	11	TGTGCAACAGGGGAGAAGGGTACGCAGTATTTT	CATGEKGTQYF
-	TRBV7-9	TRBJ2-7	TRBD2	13	TGTGCCAGCAGGGCTAGCGGGAGCGACGAGCAGTACTTC	CASRASGSDEQYF
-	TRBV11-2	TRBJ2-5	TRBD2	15	TGTGCCAGCAGCCCTAGGACGGCGGGGGGAGAGACCCAGTACTTC	CASSPRTAGGETQYF
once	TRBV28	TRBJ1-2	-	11	TGTGCCAGCAGTCAGTCCTATGGCTACACCTTC	CASSQSYGYTF
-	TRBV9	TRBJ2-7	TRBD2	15	TGTGCCAGCAGCGAGGGACTAGCGGGACCTTACGAGCAGTACTTC	CASSEGLAGPYEQYF
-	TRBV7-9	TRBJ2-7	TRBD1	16	TGTGCCAGCAGCTTATTGGGGACAGGTAACTCCTACGAGCAGTACTTC	CASSLLGTGNSYEQYF
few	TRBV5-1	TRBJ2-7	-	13	TGCGCCAGCAGCTTCAGCGGCTCCTACGAGCAGTACTTC	CASSFSGSYEQYF
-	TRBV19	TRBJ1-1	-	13	TGTGCCAGTAGTTTACTCCAGAACACTGAAGCTTTCTTT	CASSLLQNTEAFF
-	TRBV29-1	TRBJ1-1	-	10	TGCAGCGTGAAGGACAGTGAAGCTTTCTTT	CSVKDSEAFF
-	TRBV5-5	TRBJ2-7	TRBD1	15	TGTGCCAGCAGCTTGATGGACAGGGGATCCTACGAGCAGTACTTC	CASSLMDRGSYEQYF